The 20 T cell receptor beta chains given below trace back to one sample, sequenced in a study of T cell responses to AZD1222 COVID-19 vaccine. Repertoires were generated with immunoSEQ multiplex PCR, while TCRdb's copy carries only in-frame clones and drops some. The data hold 40,000 to 55,000 clones, with 90% observed a single time. The source material was peripheral blood, sampled 28 days after the second AZD1222 dose. The source is an adult who received the AZD1222 COVID-19 vaccine.

V and J are TRBV4-2 and TRBJ1-2, with 7 bases lining up with TRBD1. The CDR3 has 15 residues. CDR1 LGHNA and CDR2 YNFKEQ come from the germline V gene. The trim removed 1 base at V and 6 bases at J, leaving 8 bases unmatched. The CDR3 loop reads CASSQGVGGADGYTF. In nucleotides, the CDR3 is TGTGCCAGCAGCCAAGGCGTAGGGGGCGCGGATGGCTACACCTTC.

The chain carries TRBV5-5 and TRBJ2-1; 11 nucleotides match TRBD2. CDR1 SGHKS and CDR2 YYEKEE come from the germline V gene (reference sequence). The CDR3 consists of 16 residues. Germline trimming cut 0 bases from V and 6 bases from J; bases unmatched to any gene: 5. This chain's CDR3 is CASSLAPSGGPNEQFF. CDR3 nucleotides: TGTGCCAGCAGCTTGGCCCCTAGCGGGGGGCCCAATGAGCAGTTCTTC.

The CDR3 bases are TGCGCCGGACACCCCCGGGGGGATAGCGGGGGGAGCGGGGAGCTGTTTTTT. Residues: CAGHPRGDSGGSGELFF. The rearrangement joins TRBV10-1 to TRBJ2-2, with 10 bases aligning to TRBD2. CDR3 length equals 17 residues. CDR1 and CDR2 (germline): WNHNN, SYGVQD (reference sequence). J lost 7 bases, V lost 11 bases, and 19 bases had no gene match.

The genes are TRBV3-1 (or the pseudogene TRBV3-2) and TRBJ1-2; D call uncertain. V dropped 3 bases and J dropped 5 bases, with 19 bases sitting between them. CDR3 length equals 16 residues. Germline V gives CDR1 LGHDT, CDR2 YNNKEL (reference sequence). The CDR3 region has the DNA TGTGCCAGCAGCCAGCCACCCCCAACCAACCTTTATGGCTACACCTTC. It yields the protein CASSQPPPTNLYGYTF.

The J gene is TRBJ1-2, the V gene TRBV5-1; D is undetermined. Trimming removed 0 bases from V and 6 bases from J, with 6 bases in between. CDR3 length equals 12 residues. Germline V CDR1 and CDR2: SGHRS, YFSETQ. In DNA, the CDR3 is TGCGCCAGCAGCTTGGGAAGAAATGGCTACACCTTC. It encodes CASSLGRNGYTF.

The chain recombines TRBV6-5 with TRBJ1-2; 9 bases align to TRBD1. Germline V gene lookup returns CDR1 MNHEY and CDR2 SVGAGI. This CDR3 contains 14 residues. Unmatched junction bases numbered 6, after V lost 2 bases and J lost 8 bases. CDR3 coding DNA: TGTGCCAGCAGTTACGAACAGGGGGCGAGGGGCTACACCTTC. Amino acid sequence: CASSYEQGARGYTF.

The rearrangement uses TRBV5-5 and TRBJ1-1; D not certain. Germline V gives CDR1 SGHKS, CDR2 YYEKEE (reference sequence). The CDR3 loop spans 13 amino acids. The V end lost 4 bases, the J end lost 4 bases, and 11 bases lay between the germline ends. Here the CDR3 DNA reads TGTGCCAGCAGCCCCCCCAGAGCCACTGAAGCTTTCTTT. This gives the protein CASSPPRATEAFF.

The chain carries TRBV18 and TRBJ2-5; D may match TRBD1 or TRBD2 (6 bases each). The CDR3 has 14 amino acids. Germline V lookup: CDR1 KGHSH, CDR2 LQKENI. Trimming took off 3 bases at V and 2 bases at J, with 10 bases between the two ends. CDR3 residues: CASSPRDTQETQYF. CDR3 DNA: TGTGCCAGCTCACCGCGGGACACGCAAGAGACCCAGTACTTC.

Here the CDR3 reads CASQTRSGAPEQYF. The CDR3 region has the DNA TGTGCCAGCCAAACGCGGTCGGGGGCCCCGGAGCAGTACTTC. V usage is TRBV6-5 and J usage is TRBJ2-7; possibly TRBD1 or TRBD2 for D (6 bases each). The V and J ends lost 8 bases and 7 bases respectively, with 21 bases between them. The CDR3 extends over 14 amino acids. From germline, CDR1 is MNHEY and CDR2 SVGAGI.

CDR3 sequence (DNA): TGTGCCAGCAGCTTAAAGGGAGGGAACACTGAAGCTTTCTTT. It is translated as CASSLKGGNTEAFF. V usage is TRBV7-2 and J usage is TRBJ1-1; D is unresolved. Looked up from germline, CDR1 is SGHTA and CDR2 is FQGNSA. Trimming removed 2 bases at V and 1 base at J, with 8 bases between. This CDR3 comprises 14 residues.

The chain joins TRBV4-3 to TRBJ2-1; TRBD1 or TRBD2 may be the D gene (5 bases each). The length of the CDR3 is 14 residues. V shed 5 bases and J shed 8 bases, with 16 bases lying between them. The germline gives CDR1 LGHNA, CDR2 YSLEER. Here the CDR3 DNA reads TGCGCCAGCAGCAGGGGAGCAGGTTTCTATGAGCAGTTCTTC. Translating gives CASSRGAGFYEQFF.

The chain has TRBV6-5 and TRBJ1-6, with D uncertain. The CDR3 has 12 residues. CDR1 is MNHEY, CDR2 SVGAGI, per germline. The ends were cut back, 2 bases at V and 10 bases at J, with 6 bases in the middle. CDR3 sequence: CASSYTRSPLHF. Here the CDR3 DNA reads TGTGCCAGCAGTTACACCCGGTCACCCCTCCACTTT.

J is TRBJ1-1 and V is TRBV21-1; TRBD1, the table's D call, lacks a check against the DNA. TRBV21-1 is annotated as a pseudogene. The CDR3 extends over 16 amino acids. This CDR3 is CASSKERQGEWTEAFF. For the CDR3, the DNA is TGTGCCAGCAGCAAAGAGAGACAGGGGGAATGGACTGAAGCTTTCTTT.

This sequence joins TRBV29-1 and TRBJ1-1; tentatively, D is TRBD1 (5 bases). Looked up from germline, CDR1 is SQVTM and CDR2 is ANQGSEA. This CDR3 has 15 amino acids. V lost 0 bases and J 5 bases, leaving 16 bases between the germline ends. The CDR3 spells CSVEDGGSEGTEAFF. The DNA of the CDR3 is TGCAGCGTTGAAGATGGTGGCAGCGAGGGGACTGAAGCTTTCTTT. The full variable domain, with the rest looked up from reference TRBV29-1 and TRBJ1-1, is SAVISQKPSRDICQRGTSLTIQCQVDSQVTMMFWYRQQPGQSLTLIATANQGSEATYESGFVIDKFPISRPNLTFSTLTVSNMSPEDSSIYLCSVEDGGSEGTEAFFGQGTRLTVV.

This clone has just one count. The rearrangement joins TRBV19 to TRBJ2-5; 8 nucleotides align to TRBD2. The CDR3 sequence is 14 residues long. J lost 2 bases, V lost 7 bases, and 6 bases had no gene match. CDR1 is LNHDA and CDR2 is SQIVND in the germline V gene (reference sequence). The CDR3 DNA reads as TGTGCCAGTAAGAAGCGGGGGCCTCAAGAGACCCAGTACTTC. It yields the protein CASKKRGPQETQYF. Full variable domain (outside the CDR3, taken from reference TRBV19 and TRBJ2-5): DGGITQSPKYLFRKEGQNVTLSCEQNLNHDAMYWYRQDPGQGLRLIYYSQIVNDFQKGDIAEGYSVSREKKESFPLTVTSAQKNPTAFYLCASKKRGPQETQYFGPGTRLLVL.

Only one count was recorded for this clone. This chain connects TRBV9 to TRBJ1-1, with D hard to call. The CDR3 contains 15 residues. V dropped 4 bases and J dropped 0 bases, with 13 bases sitting between them. Germline-derived CDR1 and CDR2 are SGDLS and YYNGEE. CDR3 in amino acids: CASSSQVQMNTEAFF. DNA of the CDR3: TGTGCCAGCAGCTCCCAGGTACAGATGAACACTGAAGCTTTCTTT.

The J gene is TRBJ1-5, the V gene TRBV4-1; 7 nucleotides match TRBD1. The CDR3 extends over 15 amino acids. CDR1 and CDR2 from the germline V gene are MGHRA and YSYEKL. J was trimmed by 8 bases and V by 1 base; bases with no gene match: 8. This CDR3 is CASSQGGQAVKPQHF. The CDR3 region has the DNA TGCGCCAGCAGCCAAGGCGGACAGGCGGTGAAGCCCCAGCATTTT.

The rearrangement links TRBV7-2 to TRBJ2-7; D is possibly TRBD1 or TRBD2 (6 bases each). The CDR3 contains 15 residues. CDR1 and CDR2 (germline): SGHTA, FQGNSA. Deletions cut 1 base from V and 1 base from J, with 11 bases between. CDR3 amino acids: CASSLEGGLSYEQYF. The CDR3 DNA is TGTGCCAGCAGCTTAGAGGGGGGCCTTTCCTACGAGCAGTACTTC. The full variable domain, in which reference TRBV7-2 and TRBJ2-7 provide the parts outside the CDR3, is GAGVSQSPSNKVTEKGKDVELRCDPISGHTALYWYRQSLGQGLEFLIYFQGNSAPDKSGLPSDRFSAERTGGSVSTLTIQRTQQEDSAVYLCASSLEGGLSYEQYFGPGTRLTVT.

This chain uses TRBV6-5 with TRBJ1-1; D gene uncertain. This CDR3 has 13 amino acids. Germline CDR1 and CDR2: MNHEY and SVGAGI. V lost 7 bases and J 7 bases, leaving 16 bases between the germline ends. The CDR3 is CASTAAGNFEAFF. CDR3 DNA sequence: TGTGCCAGCACCGCCGCCGGGAACTTTGAAGCTTTCTTT.

The chain employs TRBV19 and TRBJ1-4, with D perhaps matching TRBD1 (5 bases). The CDR3 sequence is 17 residues long. V gave up 10 bases and J gave up 5 bases, with 26 bases separating them. From germline, CDR1 is LNHDA and CDR2 SQIVND (reference sequence). The DNA for the CDR3 is TGTGCCACCAACATGGGGCAGAACCGGGCCCGGAATGAAAAACTGTTTTTT. It specifies CATNMGQNRARNEKLFF. Full variable domain (outside the CDR3, taken from reference TRBV19 and TRBJ1-4): DGGITQSPKYLFRKEGQNVTLSCEQNLNHDAMYWYRQDPGQGLRLIYYSQIVNDFQKGDIAEGYSVSREKKESFPLTVTSAQKNPTAFYLCATNMGQNRARNEKLFFGSGTQLSVL.